This T cell receptor beta chain was identified during a study of T-cell reconstitution after alpha-beta-depleted transplantation in children. Regarding the study as a whole: Several hundred rapidly expanded clones from non-depleted graft cells reportedly supplied alpha-beta T cells about two months post-transplant. Once a year had passed after transplant, T-cell counts and diversity came mostly from newly produced T cells.

As it was prepared, the TCRbeta library received unique molecular identifiers. MiXCR, applied by TCRdb to the PCR reads, yields one record per CDR3 protein. In the table there are hundreds of thousands of distinct CDR3 sequences, under 15% of which are singletons. The CDR3 has 17 residues. Trimming removed 1 base from V and 7 bases from J, with 20 bases in between. In germline, CDR1 is SGHVS, CDR2 FNYEAQ. This clonotype has more than one count but fewer than ten. Antigen: not known. The rearrangement uses TRBV7-6 and TRBJ2-4, with a weak D call TRBD2 (5 bases). The clonotype was recovered from a male patient younger than 18 who had a stem cell transplant for acute myeloid leukemia, so the T cells may come from the graft donor. Sequenced material: PBMCs, mostly from graft donor cells, taken 360 days after TCRalphabeta/CD19-depleted stem cell transplant. The CDR3 is CASSLVIGSDDGNIQYF. In nucleotides, the CDR3 is TGTGCCAGCAGCTTAGTGATAGGTAGCGATGACGGGAACATTCAGTACTTC.